The next 21 T cell receptor beta chains were all read from a single sample in a study of human T cells and chemical hapten exposure. TCRdb ran MiXCR on the RACE reads and lists one entry per CDR3 protein. The sample lists more than 85,000 distinct CDR3 sequences, 9.5% to 12% seen once, with roughly 2.2% in the top ten. Stated time point: patch test 2, 6 weeks after DPC sensitization. Treatment specified: therapeutic diphenylcyclopropenone sensitization with weekly scalp DPC. This sample comprised whole blood, obtained in connection with sensitization to the hapten diphenylcyclopropenone (DPC). These receptors were taken from a man in his forties or fifties with alopecia areata. Some clones in this sample may be carry-over from other donors' samples.

The rearrangement uses TRBV6-1 and TRBJ2-1; TRBD1 matches at 7 bases. The V segment lost 5 bases and the J segment 4 bases; nucleotides outside the gene matches: 5. Germline V gene sequence: CDR1 MNHNS, CDR2 SASEGT. The CDR3 spans 14 residues. The CDR3 loop reads CASSSDRVYNEQFF. As DNA, the CDR3 is TGTGCCAGCAGTTCTGACAGGGTATACAATGAGCAGTTCTTC.

This chain joins TRBV29-1 and TRBJ1-2, with D unresolved. The V and J ends lost 1 base and 4 bases respectively, with 10 bases between them. There are 13 residues in the CDR3. Per the germline V gene, CDR1 is SQVTM and CDR2 is ANQGSEA. The CDR3 nucleotides are TGCAGCGTTGAAGGCCCGCAGATCTATGGCTACACCTTC. This gives the protein CSVEGPQIYGYTF. Drawing the rest from reference TRBV29-1 and TRBJ1-2, the complete variable domain is SAVISQKPSRDICQRGTSLTIQCQVDSQVTMMFWYRQQPGQSLTLIATANQGSEATYESGFVIDKFPISRPNLTFSTLTVSNMSPEDSSIYLCSVEGPQIYGYTFGSGTRLTVV.

J is TRBJ2-3 and V is TRBV5-5; 9 nucleotides align to TRBD2. CDR3 length equals 17 residues. Germline V gene sequence: CDR1 SGHKS, CDR2 YYEKEE (reference sequence). With 0 bases clipped from V and 2 bases from J, the junction kept 7 bases outside the gene matches. The CDR3 DNA reads TGTGCCAGCAGCTTGGAGGCTCTAGCGGGAAACACAGATACGCAGTATTTT. Its protein is CASSLEALAGNTDTQYF.

To note about this clonotype: A much larger clone differs by one base, so this may be a read error. The V call is TRBV28, the J call TRBJ1-6; D not certain. Germline-derived CDR1 and CDR2 are MDHEN and SYDVKM. The CDR3 extends over 13 amino acids. Between the trimmed V and J ends, which lost 5 bases and 8 bases, there was a span of 10 bases. The CDR3 nucleotides are TGTGCCAGCAGTCCCGCAGGCGATTCACCCCTCCACTTT. It yields the protein CASSPAGDSPLHF.

In this sample, this clonotype turned up many times. The rearrangement uses TRBV6-5 and TRBJ2-3; TRBD2 matches 10 bases. CDR1 is MNHEY, CDR2 SVGAGI, per germline. V was pared by 1 base and J by 1 base, with 2 bases of the junction left unmatched. This CDR3 region has 16 residues. This CDR3 is CASSYLGLARTDTQYF. The DNA for the CDR3 is TGTGCCAGCAGTTACTTGGGACTAGCGCGCACAGATACGCAGTATTTT.

The sample holds a few counts of this clonotype. The V call is TRBV4-1, the J call TRBJ2-3; D call uncertain. This CDR3 has 13 amino acids. Germline loops: CDR1 MGHRA, CDR2 YSYEKL. The germline V and J ends were trimmed by 1 base and 14 bases, with 16 bases remaining between them. Written as DNA, the CDR3 is TGCGCCAGCAGCCAAGGGGAAGAGACTCTTCTGTATTTT. Residues: CASSQGEETLLYF.

This chain connects TRBV6-2 or TRBV6-3 to TRBJ2-3; 13 positions match TRBD2. V was pared by 5 bases and J by 5 bases, with 10 bases of the junction left unmatched. Germline-derived CDR1 and CDR2 are MNHEY and SVGEGT. This CDR3 comprises 17 residues. The CDR3 reads CASSPRTSGRAEDTQYF. In DNA form, the CDR3 reads TGTGCCAGCAGTCCCCGCACTAGCGGGAGGGCCGAAGATACGCAGTATTTT.

The chain links TRBV6-2 or TRBV6-3 to TRBJ2-7; TRBD2 aligns across 11 bases. V gave up 6 bases and J gave up 2 bases; unmatched junction bases: 21. The CDR3 sequence is 20 residues long. Looked up from germline, CDR1 is MNHEY and CDR2 is SVGEGT. CDR3 sequence: CASSSGLAGIRTRAAYEQYF. The CDR3, as DNA: TGTGCCAGCAGCTCCGGACTAGCGGGTATTCGGACCCGGGCGGCCTACGAGCAGTACTTC.

The chain couples TRBV28 to TRBJ1-3, with D unclear. V was shortened by 4 bases and J by 8 bases, with 12 bases between the two germline ends. The V gene's germline CDR1 is MDHEN and CDR2 SYDVKM. The CDR3 runs 13 residues. The CDR3 bases are TGTGCCAGCAGTTCCGCTGGTCGAGACACCATATATTTT. Its translation: CASSSAGRDTIYF.

This clonotype was counted between two and nine times. The chain has TRBV5-5 and TRBJ2-7; 11 bases map to TRBD1. The CDR3 sequence is 16 residues long. The germline V gene encodes CDR1 SGHKS and CDR2 YYEKEE (reference sequence). V gave up 1 base and J gave up 4 bases; unmatched junction bases: 7. The CDR3: CASSLSIGQGAYEQYV. The CDR3 DNA sequence: TGTGCCAGCAGCTTGTCGATCGGACAGGGGGCGTACGAGCAGTACGTC.

This clonotype turned up a few times. This rearrangement joins TRBV7-3 to TRBJ2-7, with 7 bases lining up with TRBD2. Losses at the gene ends were 1 base for V and 4 bases for J; bases not matched to a gene: 4. This CDR3 has 14 residues. In germline, CDR1 is SGHTA, CDR2 FQGTGA. DNA for the CDR3: TGTGCCAGCAGCTTAAGCGGGAGTGGTTACGAGCAGTACTTC. Translating it yields CASSLSGSGYEQYF.

This chain uses TRBV3-1 with TRBJ2-7; a weak D match, TRBD2 (5 bases). The germline V and J ends were trimmed by 0 bases and 6 bases, with 12 bases remaining between them. This CDR3 is built from 14 residues. Germline V CDR1 and CDR2: LGHDT, YNNKEL (reference sequence). CDR3 residues: CASSQDVTRSEQYF. The CDR3, as DNA: TGTGCCAGCAGCCAAGATGTAACTAGGAGCGAGCAGTACTTC.

In its sample, this clonotype was seen many times. The chain combines TRBV5-1 with TRBJ2-5; TRBD1 agrees at 9 bases. CDR3 size: 17 residues. The trim removed 4 bases at V and 5 bases at J, leaving 15 bases unmatched. Germline V CDR1 and CDR2: SGHRS, YFSETQ. The CDR3 DNA sequence: TGCGCCAGCAGCCCCGAGACAGGGGGTCACCTAGGGGAGACCCAGTACTTC. Protein: CASSPETGGHLGETQYF.

V usage is TRBV11-3 and J usage is TRBJ1-2; D uncertain. This CDR3 is built from 13 residues. CDR1 and CDR2 (germline): SGHNT, YENEEA. Trimming took 2 bases from V and 7 from J, leaving 11 bases between them. CDR3 coding DNA: TGTGCCAGCAGCTTACGATTACTCGGTGGCTACACCTTC. This translates into CASSLRLLGGYTF. Looking up the rest from reference TRBV11-3 and TRBJ1-2 gives the full variable domain: EAGVVQSPRYKIIEKKQPVAFWCNPISGHNTLYWYLQNLGQGPELLIRYENEEAVDDSQLPKDRFSAERLKGVDSTLKIQPAELGDSAVYLCASSLRLLGGYTFGSGTRLTVV.

The chain couples TRBV20-1 to TRBJ2-3; D is possibly TRBD1 (6 bases). Trimming stripped 1 base from V and 4 bases from J, with 15 bases between. The CDR3 loop spans 15 amino acids. The germline CDR1 and CDR2 sequences are DFQATT and SNEGSKA (reference sequence). The CDR3 reads CSARAPWGRADTQYF. Written as DNA, the CDR3 is TGCAGTGCTAGAGCTCCTTGGGGGCGGGCAGATACGCAGTATTTT.

This clonotype has just a few counts. An end of the junction differs from the germline gene, which may be a read error. The chain uses TRBV6-6 and TRBJ2-5, with TRBD2 matching 9 bases. Germline CDR1 and CDR2: MNHNY and SVGAGI (reference sequence). CDR3 size: 12 residues. The CDR3 bases are TGTGCCAGCAGTTACCCTAATGAGCGGGAGGCCTTC. Translated: CASSYPNEREAF.

In this sample, this clonotype turned up many times. The V call is TRBV12-3 or TRBV12-4, the J call TRBJ2-3; 16 bases are a match to TRBD2. The CDR3 is 17 residues long. After removal of 7 bases from V and 2 bases from J, the junction contained 6 bases not matched to a gene. DNA for the CDR3: TGTGCCAGCAATCCGGGACTAGCGGGAGGGATCACAGATACGCAGTATTTT. Its protein product is CASNPGLAGGITDTQYF.

Only a few counts were recorded for this clonotype. The V call is TRBV6-6, the J call TRBJ2-3; TRBD2 might be the D (5 bases). The V gene lost 0 bases and the J gene lost 3 bases, with 7 bases spanning the gap. The germline V gene has CDR1 MNHNY and CDR2 SVGAGI (reference sequence). The CDR3 is 14 amino acids. In nucleotides, the CDR3 is TGTGCCAGCAGTTACTCGAGGGAGACAGATACGCAGTATTTT. Protein: CASSYSRETDTQYF.

This chain links TRBV5-1 with TRBJ2-2; 9 positions agree with TRBD2. Germline V gene lookup returns CDR1 SGHRS and CDR2 YFSETQ. This CDR3 region has 16 residues. V shed 0 bases and J 1 base; nucleotides not matched to a gene: 1. DNA for the CDR3: TGCGCCAGCAGCTTGGCGACTAGCGGGAACACCGGGGAGCTGTTTTTT. Its translation: CASSLATSGNTGELFF.

This sequence joins TRBV6-5 and TRBJ2-3, with D possibly TRBD2 on 5 matching bases. V was cut by 4 bases and J by 0 bases, with 14 bases left in between. Per the germline V gene, CDR1 is MNHEY and CDR2 is SVGAGI. CDR3 length equals 16 residues. The CDR3 DNA reads TGTGCCAGCAGTTTATTGCTAGCCACAAGCACAGATACGCAGTATTTT. Translated, it gives CASSLLLATSTDTQYF.

The chain has TRBV12-3 or TRBV12-4 and TRBJ1-3; D possibly corresponds to TRBD1 (5 bases). Trimming cost V 2 bases and J 5 bases, with 10 bases left between them. This CDR3 contains 14 residues. CDR3 region: CASSLTRVRNTIYF. For the CDR3, the DNA is TGTGCCAGCAGTTTAACCAGGGTGCGAAACACCATATATTTT.